This T cell receptor (beta chain) was sequenced for a study of Ad26.COV2.S vaccination and SARS-CoV-2 variants. Study details: Intramuscularly, Ad26.COV2.S was given either once or twice, 56 days apart. General observations from the study: Vaccine and placebo groups showed comparable non-spike TCR breadth.

Details on this clone: What it binds is unknown.

TCRdb keeps only in-frame clones here, not all; method: immunoSEQ multiplex PCR. Altogether approximately 400,000 clones are present, approximately 83% being singletons, with the ten largest covering about 7.1%. The treatment: around 19 received Ad26.COV2.S at low or high dose, single or two shots; five or six received placebo; per-sample allocation not given. Sampling was performed 63 days after the first vaccine or placebo injection. As its vector, the vaccine had Ad26, which expressed Wuhan-strain SARS-CoV-2 spike. Here the sequenced sample was peripheral blood, taken in a trial of Ad26.COV2.S vaccine versus placebo. This receptor was obtained from a person between 18 and 65 years old who received the Ad26.COV2.S COVID-19 vaccine or a placebo.

The CDR3 DNA sequence: TGTGCCAGCAGTCCGGCGCGGTGGGGGAAGTCACCCCTCCACTTT. The encoded protein is CASSPARWGKSPLHF. The rearrangement links TRBV28 to TRBJ1-6, with a tentative D call TRBD1 (5 bases). Germline V gene lookup returns CDR1 MDHEN and CDR2 SYDVKM. This CDR3 has 15 amino acids. V lost 5 bases to trimming and J lost 10 bases, with 18 bases between them.